One sample yielded the 28 T cell receptor beta chains listed below, sequenced in a study of OX40 agonist ivuxolimab in advanced cancers. Library preparation was by the immunoSEQ multiplex PCR assay. TCRdb took this table from immuneACCESS and kept in-frame rearrangements with V and J called. Such tables lack part of the clones; where checked against another copy, unresolved V genes explain under half of the gap, and the rest is unexplained. The table for this sample lists about 44,000 clones; roughly 88% of them were counted only once. About 17% of the sample lies in the top ten. The material was CD4+ or CD8+ T cells sorted from blood, obtained in a trial of the OX40 agonist ivuxolimab. The receptors derive from an adult with an advanced solid tumor such as melanoma, head and neck, liver or kidney cancer.

This chain connects TRBV7-9 to TRBJ1-2, with D maybe TRBD1 (5 bases). The CDR3 extends over 12 amino acids. Germline V gene data show CDR1 as SEHNR and CDR2 as FQNEAQ (reference sequence). V lost 5 bases to trimming and J lost 7 bases, with 11 bases between them. The CDR3 region has the DNA TGTGCCAGCAGCCCAGGGTCGTCTGGCTACACCTTC. Translation gives CASSPGSSGYTF.

By sample fraction, this clone is medium-sized (0.01 to 0.1%). This chain uses TRBV28 with TRBJ1-4, with 7 bases that match TRBD1. This CDR3 has 15 amino acids. CDR1 MDHEN and CDR2 SYDVKM come from the germline V gene. J lost 6 bases, V lost 4 bases, and 8 bases had no gene match. The CDR3 region is CASSSATGPHEKLFF. In nucleotides, the CDR3 is TGTGCCAGCAGTTCTGCGACAGGGCCTCATGAAAAACTGTTTTTT.

This chain links TRBV12-5 with TRBJ1-5; D uncertain. The CDR3 is 15 residues long. Germline V gene data show CDR1 as LGHNT and CDR2 as FRNRAP. Trimming took 1 base from V and 9 from J, leaving 16 bases between them. The CDR3 DNA reads as TGTGCTAGTGGTTTGGGAGACTCAGGCCAGTGGCCCCAGCATTTT. Its protein is CASGLGDSGQWPQHF.

The gene calls are TRBV4-3 and TRBJ2-7; D is ambiguous. Germline V gene sequence: CDR1 LGHNA, CDR2 YSLEER. The CDR3 has 12 residues. Trimming removed 0 bases from V and 7 bases from J, with 7 bases in between. Here the CDR3 DNA reads TGCGCCAGCAGCCAAGATCTCGGTGAGCAGTACTTC. The encoded protein is CASSQDLGEQYF.

The V gene is TRBV6-5, the J gene TRBJ2-2; possibly TRBD1 for D (7 bases). Germline lookup yields CDR1 MNHEY and CDR2 SVGAGI. Trimming cost V 2 bases and J 5 bases, with 12 bases left between them. The CDR3 covers 15 residues. The CDR3 coding sequence is TGTGCCAGCAGTTACGTCCAGGGGGGAACCGGGGAGCTGTTTTTT. Protein product: CASSYVQGGTGELFF.

The chain employs TRBV27 and TRBJ1-1; tentatively, D is TRBD1 (6 bases). This CDR3 comprises 14 residues. The germline CDR1 and CDR2 sequences are MNHEY and SMNVEV (reference sequence). V was clipped by 4 bases and J by 1 base, with 10 bases between them. The CDR3 region is CASSWGHANTEAFF. The CDR3 DNA reads as TGTGCCAGCAGTTGGGGACACGCGAACACTGAAGCTTTCTTT.

The chain joins TRBV6-5 to TRBJ1-1; D remains unclear. CDR1 and CDR2 from the germline V gene are MNHEY and SVGAGI. This CDR3 region has 13 residues. V lost 2 bases, J lost 5 bases, and 9 bases lay in between. In DNA form, the CDR3 reads TGTGCCAGCAGTTACGCCGGCCATACTGAAGCTTTCTTT. Encoded protein: CASSYAGHTEAFF.

The chain is built from TRBV4-3 and TRBJ1-1; D remains ambiguous. The CDR3 sequence is 15 residues long. Germline V lookup: CDR1 LGHNA, CDR2 YSLEER. V was clipped by 0 bases and J by 0 bases, with 8 bases between them. CDR3 protein: CASSQDAAMNTEAFF. CDR3 bases: TGCGCCAGCAGCCAAGATGCGGCCATGAACACTGAAGCTTTCTTT.

The genes are TRBV30 and TRBJ2-1; D might be TRBD1 (5 bases). Trimming stripped 3 bases from V and 2 bases from J, with 14 bases between. CDR3 size: 15 residues. Germline CDR1 reads GTSNPN; CDR2 reads SVGIG (reference sequence). CDR3 nucleotide sequence: TGTGCCTGGAGGCCTACAGGTAGTCCCTACAATGAGCAGTTCTTC. This encodes CAWRPTGSPYNEQFF.

The rearrangement joins TRBV7-2 to TRBJ1-5; TRBD1 agrees at 11 bases. The germline V gene encodes CDR1 SGHTA and CDR2 FQGNSA. The CDR3 is 14 amino acids. V was clipped by 5 bases and J by 6 bases; unmatched bases: 3. The CDR3 loop reads CASSRTGGIQPQHF. The CDR3 coding sequence is TGTGCCAGCAGCCGGACAGGGGGCATTCAGCCCCAGCATTTT. The variable domain in full, completed from reference TRBV7-2 and TRBJ1-5, reads GAGVSQSPSNKVTEKGKDVELRCDPISGHTALYWYRQSLGQGLEFLIYFQGNSAPDKSGLPSDRFSAERTGGSVSTLTIQRTQQEDSAVYLCASSRTGGIQPQHFGDGTRLSIL.

This clone was counted once. The genes are TRBV7-8 and TRBJ1-6; D remains ambiguous. Per the germline V gene, CDR1 is SGHVS and CDR2 is FQNEAQ. Trimming took off 5 bases at V and 7 bases at J, with 9 bases between the two ends. CDR3 length: 13 amino acids. This CDR3 reads CASSVNRNSPLHF. In nucleotides, the CDR3 is TGTGCCAGCAGCGTAAACAGAAATTCACCCCTCCACTTT.

The CDR3 loop reads CASKVVDSTDTQYF. The DNA for the CDR3 is TGTGCCAGCAAGGTGGTGGACTCCACAGATACGCAGTATTTT. The V and J genes are TRBV28 and TRBJ2-3; D is perhaps TRBD2 (5 bases). CDR1 and CDR2 (germline): MDHEN, SYDVKM. The CDR3 loop spans 14 amino acids. The germline V and J ends were trimmed by 7 bases and 2 bases, with 13 bases remaining between them.

This clone has a handful of counts. This rearrangement joins TRBV4-2 to TRBJ2-5; 9 bases line up with TRBD2. CDR3 length: 15 residues. CDR1 and CDR2 (germline): LGHNA, YNFKEQ. V trimming: 0 bases; J trimming: 1 base; junction bases outside the gene matches: 0. The CDR3 DNA reads as TGTGCCAGCAGCCAAGAGCGGGGGGGCCAAGAGACCCAGTACTTC. Translating it yields CASSQERGGQETQYF.

The chain combines TRBV5-8 with TRBJ2-7, with D unclear. Looked up from germline, CDR1 is SGHTS and CDR2 is YDEGEE. CDR3 size: 17 residues. V was shortened by 0 bases and J by 3 bases, with 19 bases between the two germline ends. The CDR3 DNA reads as TGTGCCAGCAGCTTGGTGTTGGGGTCGACGGAATTCTACGAGCAGTACGTC. It is translated as CASSLVLGSTEFYEQYV.

CDR3 sequence reads: CASSSRTGNYGYTF. In DNA form, the CDR3 reads TGTGCCAGCAGCTCCCGGACAGGGAACTATGGCTACACCTTC. This chain links TRBV7-9 with TRBJ1-2, with TRBD1 matching 8 bases. With V trimmed by 4 bases and J by 2 bases, 3 bases remained unmatched. This CDR3 contains 14 residues. Germline lookup yields CDR1 SEHNR and CDR2 FQNEAQ (reference sequence).

V is TRBV4-2 and J is TRBJ2-1; 10 nucleotides agree with TRBD2. Germline lookup yields CDR1 LGHNA and CDR2 YNFKEQ. This CDR3 has 20 amino acids. V shed 0 bases and J 0 bases; nucleotides not matched to a gene: 11. CDR3 sequence reads: CASSQESRLAGASSYNEQFF. Written as DNA, the CDR3 is TGTGCCAGCAGCCAAGAATCTAGACTAGCGGGTGCGAGCTCCTACAATGAGCAGTTCTTC.

As concerns this clone: The same CDR3 can be traced to other DNA sequences in this sample. The chain combines TRBV9 with TRBJ2-7, with D possibly matching TRBD1 (5 bases). Per the germline V gene, CDR1 is SGDLS and CDR2 is YYNGEE. The V end was cut by 0 bases, the J end by 3 bases, with 7 bases between. The CDR3 is 13 residues long. CDR3 loop: CASSVGGSYEQYF. The CDR3 coding sequence is TGTGCCAGCAGCGTAGGGGGCAGCTACGAGCAGTACTTC.

With respect to this clone: The junction and the germline gene differ at one end; a read error may be behind it. The chain uses TRBV5-4 and TRBJ1-2, with D possibly being TRBD1 (5 bases). CDR3 size: 16 residues. The V gene's germline CDR1 is SGHNT and CDR2 YYREEE (reference sequence). Here the CDR3 reads CASSQDRGVANYGYTF. The DNA for the CDR3 is TGCGCCAGCAGCCAAGATCGGGGGGTAGCTAACTATGGCTACACCTTC.

This chain uses TRBV19 with TRBJ2-1; 8 nucleotides agree with TRBD1. The CDR3 contains 13 residues. V shed 2 bases, J shed 8 bases, and the junction held 2 bases outside the gene matches. Germline CDR1 LNHDA, CDR2 SQIVND (reference sequence). The CDR3 is CASSIQGADEQFF. The CDR3 nucleotides read TGTGCCAGTAGTATACAGGGGGCGGATGAGCAGTTCTTC. Full variable domain (rest looked up from reference TRBV19 and TRBJ2-1): DGGITQSPKYLFRKEGQNVTLSCEQNLNHDAMYWYRQDPGQGLRLIYYSQIVNDFQKGDIAEGYSVSREKKESFPLTVTSAQKNPTAFYLCASSIQGADEQFFGPGTRLTVL.

The V call is TRBV9, the J call TRBJ1-2; a possible D gene is TRBD1 (5 bases). The CDR3 runs to 15 residues. V was clipped by 0 bases and J by 6 bases, with 15 bases between them. Germline-derived CDR1 and CDR2 are SGDLS and YYNGEE. For the CDR3, the DNA is TGTGCCAGCAGCGTAGGGGGCCTACAGGTGGATGGCTACACCTTC. It translates to CASSVGGLQVDGYTF.

The chain couples TRBV7-6 to TRBJ2-5, with 10 bases aligning to TRBD2. Trimming removed 5 bases from V and 4 bases from J; junction bases left unmatched: 7. CDR3 length: 15 residues. Germline CDR1 and CDR2: SGHVS and FNYEAQ. The CDR3 DNA follows: TGTGCCAGCAGCCGGTCTAGCGGGGGACGAGAGACCCAGTACTTC. Its translation is CASSRSSGGRETQYF.

The J gene is TRBJ1-2, the V gene TRBV11-2; D gene unclear. The CDR3 consists of 15 residues. Germline CDR1 SGHAT, CDR2 FQNNGV. Deletions cut 4 bases from V and 3 bases from J, with 15 bases between. The CDR3 spells CASSSELGRDYGYTF. CDR3 nucleotide sequence: TGTGCCAGCAGCTCAGAGCTAGGACGGGACTATGGCTACACCTTC.

The V call is TRBV6-5, the J call TRBJ1-5; perhaps TRBD1 as D (5 bases). The CDR3 covers 13 residues. Germline-derived CDR1 and CDR2 are MNHEY and SVGAGI. Trimming shortened V by 5 bases and J by 7 bases, and 12 bases separated the two germline ends. As DNA, the CDR3 is TGTGCCAGCAGTCTTGGACACAACCAGCCCCAGCATTTT. This codes for CASSLGHNQPQHF.

This chain connects TRBV7-7 to TRBJ1-6; no firm D call. The CDR3 contains 18 residues. Between the trimmed V and J ends, which lost 5 bases and 0 bases, there was a span of 17 bases. Germline V CDR1 and CDR2: SSHAT, FNYEAQ (reference sequence). CDR3 nucleotide sequence: TGTGCCAGCAGCATAGACCAGACGGCGGGCTCCTATAATTCACCCCTCCACTTT. This gives the protein CASSIDQTAGSYNSPLHF.

The rearrangement uses TRBV28 and TRBJ1-5, with no clear D. Trimming took 3 bases from V and 6 from J, leaving 6 bases between them. This CDR3 is built from 12 residues. Germline V gene data show CDR1 as MDHEN and CDR2 as SYDVKM. The CDR3 protein is CASSFIGQPQHF. Written as DNA, the CDR3 is TGTGCCAGCAGTTTTATAGGTCAGCCCCAGCATTTT.

V is TRBV4-3 and J is TRBJ2-1; 10 nucleotides line up with TRBD1. Germline V gene data show CDR1 as LGHNA and CDR2 as YSLEER. J gave up 8 bases and V 1 base, and 11 bases lay outside the gene matches. The CDR3 covers 17 residues. The CDR3 DNA reads as TGCGCCAGCAGCCAAGTGGGACAGGGGCTTTTAGATCATGAGCAGTTCTTC. It is translated as CASSQVGQGLLDHEQFF.

The chain employs TRBV7-9 and TRBJ2-7; possibly TRBD2 for D (7 bases). Deletions cut 1 base from V and 0 bases from J, with 19 bases between. The CDR3 loop spans 18 amino acids. CDR1 SEHNR and CDR2 FQNEAQ come from the germline V gene (reference sequence). CDR3 DNA: TGTGCCAGCAGCTTAGTCGGGCGGGGGCCGCGAAGCTCCTACGAGCAGTACTTC. This translates into CASSLVGRGPRSSYEQYF.

This clone was counted once. The chain uses TRBV11-2 and TRBJ2-7; D perhaps matches TRBD2 (6 bases). Looked up from germline, CDR1 is SGHAT and CDR2 is FQNNGV. The CDR3 loop spans 14 amino acids. The V end was cut by 7 bases, the J end by 0 bases, with 13 bases between. The CDR3 loop is CASTNFGGSYEQYF. As DNA, the CDR3 is TGTGCCAGCACCAACTTCGGGGGCTCCTACGAGCAGTACTTC.